The 7 T cell receptor beta chains presented below share a single source sample, sequenced in a study of T cell responses to AZD1222 COVID-19 vaccine. Measured with immunoSEQ multiplex PCR; TCRdb has only the in-frame clones, and not every one. This table holds tens of thousands of clones, roughly 92% found once. The sample in question was peripheral blood, obtained 28 days after the second AZD1222 dose. These receptors all stem from an adult who received the AZD1222 COVID-19 vaccine.

V is TRBV6-2 or TRBV6-3 and J is TRBJ2-7, with D uncertain. CDR1 is MNHEY, CDR2 SVGEGT, per germline. V shed 0 bases and J shed 5 bases, with 14 bases lying between them. The CDR3 runs 15 residues. DNA of the CDR3: TGTGCCAGCAGTTACTCGTATAAGTCTACCCACGAGCAGTACTTC. It codes for CASSYSYKSTHEQYF.

In its sample, this clone was seen a few times. The DNA of the CDR3 is TGTGCCAGCTCACCCGTGGCGAGGAACACTGAAGCTTTCTTT. Its protein product is CASSPVARNTEAFF. The genes are TRBV18 and TRBJ1-1; D is ambiguous. V was cut by 3 bases and J by 1 base, with 9 bases left in between. CDR1 is KGHSH and CDR2 is LQKENI in the germline V gene. This CDR3 is built from 14 residues.

V usage is TRBV3-1 (or the pseudogene TRBV3-2) and J usage is TRBJ1-1; the match to TRBD1 covers 7 bases. The length of the CDR3 is 11 residues. CDR1 is LGHDT, CDR2 YNNKEL, per germline (reference sequence). V lost 8 bases to trimming and J lost 7 bases; unmatched junction nucleotides: 4. The CDR3 sequence: CASERTGEAFF. The CDR3 nucleotides read TGTGCCAGCGAAAGGACAGGTGAAGCTTTCTTT.

This clone was seen just once. The chain employs TRBV28 and TRBJ2-4; D may be TRBD2 (7 bases). Trimming took off 5 bases at V and 8 bases at J, with 19 bases between the two ends. CDR3 size: 15 residues. The germline gives CDR1 MDHEN, CDR2 SYDVKM. The DNA of the CDR3 is TGTGCCAGCAGTACACCTGGGGGGGGCGCGGACATTCAGTACTTC. Amino acids: CASSTPGGGADIQYF.

The V gene is TRBV19, the J gene TRBJ1-2; D unclear. Trimming took off 3 bases at V and 4 bases at J, with 15 bases between the two ends. The length of the CDR3 is 15 residues. Per the germline V gene, CDR1 is LNHDA and CDR2 is SQIVND (reference sequence). For the CDR3, the DNA is TGTGCCAGTAGTATTGGTCAGGTTGAACCCTATGGCTACACCTTC. Residues: CASSIGQVEPYGYTF. Filled out from reference TRBV19 and TRBJ1-2, the complete variable domain reads DGGITQSPKYLFRKEGQNVTLSCEQNLNHDAMYWYRQDPGQGLRLIYYSQIVNDFQKGDIAEGYSVSREKKESFPLTVTSAQKNPTAFYLCASSIGQVEPYGYTFGSGTRLTVV.

CDR3 DNA sequence: TGTGCCAGCCGGACTGCCATGGAGTTTAGGGTGTATGGCTACACCTTC. Translated: CASRTAMEFRVYGYTF. The chain couples TRBV2 to TRBJ1-2; the D is unclear. V lost 8 bases to trimming and J lost 5 bases, with 24 bases between them. This CDR3 contains 16 residues. The germline CDR1 and CDR2 sequences are SNHLY and FYNNEI.

This clone was seen only once. This chain connects TRBV10-3 to TRBJ1-1; D not certain. In germline, CDR1 is ENHRY, CDR2 SYGVKD. Trimming stripped 8 bases from V and 3 bases from J, with 13 bases between. This CDR3 spans 13 amino acids. The CDR3 DNA reads as TGTGCCATCCAGAGGTTCGGAGACACTGAAGCTTTCTTT. Protein: CAIQRFGDTEAFF.